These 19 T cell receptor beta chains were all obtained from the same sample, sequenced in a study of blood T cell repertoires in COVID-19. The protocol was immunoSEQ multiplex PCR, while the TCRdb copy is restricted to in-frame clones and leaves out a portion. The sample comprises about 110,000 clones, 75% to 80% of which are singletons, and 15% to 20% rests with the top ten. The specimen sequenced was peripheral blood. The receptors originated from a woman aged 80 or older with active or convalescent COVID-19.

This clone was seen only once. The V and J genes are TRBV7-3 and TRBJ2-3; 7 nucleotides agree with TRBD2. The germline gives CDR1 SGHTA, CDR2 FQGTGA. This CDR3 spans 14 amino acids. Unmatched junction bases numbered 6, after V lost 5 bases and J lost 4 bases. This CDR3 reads CASSRGGRSDTQYF. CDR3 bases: TGTGCCAGCAGCCGCGGGGGACGGTCAGATACGCAGTATTTT.

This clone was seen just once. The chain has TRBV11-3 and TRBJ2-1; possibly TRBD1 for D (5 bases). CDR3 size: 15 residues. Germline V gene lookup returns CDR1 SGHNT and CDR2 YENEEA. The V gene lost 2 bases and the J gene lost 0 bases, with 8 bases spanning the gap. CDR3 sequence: CASSLHDSSYNEQFF. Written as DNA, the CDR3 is TGTGCCAGCAGCTTACACGACAGCTCCTACAATGAGCAGTTCTTC.

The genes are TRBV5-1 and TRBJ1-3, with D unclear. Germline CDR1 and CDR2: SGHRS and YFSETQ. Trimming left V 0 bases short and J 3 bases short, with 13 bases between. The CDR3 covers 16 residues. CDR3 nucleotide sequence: TGCGCCAGCAGCTTGGTTGGGAGTCTGGGTGGAAACACCATATATTTT. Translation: CASSLVGSLGGNTIYF.

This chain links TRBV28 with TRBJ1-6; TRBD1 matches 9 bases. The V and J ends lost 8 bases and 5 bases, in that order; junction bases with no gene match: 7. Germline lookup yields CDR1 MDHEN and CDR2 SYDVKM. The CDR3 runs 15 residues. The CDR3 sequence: CASGIRTGDNSPLHF. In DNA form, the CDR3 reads TGTGCCAGCGGGATCCGGACAGGGGATAATTCACCCCTCCACTTT.

This chain's CDR3 is CASSPRTSQETQYF. CDR3 bases: TGTGCCAGCAGCCCCCGGACTAGCCAAGAGACCCAGTACTTC. The chain recombines TRBV7-2 with TRBJ2-5; 7 bases agree with TRBD2. Germline V gene lookup returns CDR1 SGHTA and CDR2 FQGNSA. The CDR3 is 14 residues long. V was pared by 5 bases and J by 1 base, with 4 bases of the junction left unmatched.

The CDR3, as DNA: TGTGCCAGCAGCTTAAACAGATTCTACGAGCAGTACTTC. This sequence encodes CASSLNRFYEQYF. The chain links TRBV7-3 to TRBJ2-7, with D unclear. Germline values: CDR1 SGHTA, CDR2 FQGTGA. Between the trimmed V and J ends, which lost 1 base and 3 bases, there was a span of 7 bases. The CDR3 covers 13 residues.

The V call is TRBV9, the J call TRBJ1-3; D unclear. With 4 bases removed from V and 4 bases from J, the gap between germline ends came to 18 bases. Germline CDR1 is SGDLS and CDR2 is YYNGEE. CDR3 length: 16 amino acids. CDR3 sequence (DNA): TGTGCCAGCAGCCCACGACCGGCCGTGGAGGGAAACACCATATATTTT. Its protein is CASSPRPAVEGNTIYF.

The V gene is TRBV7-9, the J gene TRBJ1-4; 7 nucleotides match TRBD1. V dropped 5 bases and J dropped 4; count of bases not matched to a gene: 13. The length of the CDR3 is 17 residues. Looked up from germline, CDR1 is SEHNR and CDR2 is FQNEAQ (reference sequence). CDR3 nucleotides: TGTGCCAGCAGCCTGGGGAAGGGGGCCGGGTTTAATGAAAAACTGTTTTTT. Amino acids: CASSLGKGAGFNEKLFF. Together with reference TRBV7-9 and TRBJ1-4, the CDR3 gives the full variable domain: DTGVSQNPRHKITKRGQNVTFRCDPISEHNRLYWYRQTLGQGPEFLTYFQNEAQLEKSRLLSDRFSAERPKGSFSTLEIQRTEQGDSAMYLCASSLGKGAGFNEKLFFGSGTQLSVL.

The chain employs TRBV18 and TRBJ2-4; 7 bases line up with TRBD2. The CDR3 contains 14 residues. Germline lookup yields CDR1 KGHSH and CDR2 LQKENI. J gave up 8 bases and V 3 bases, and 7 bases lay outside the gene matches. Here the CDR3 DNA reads TGTGCCAGCTCACCGGGCGGAGGGAGGGACATTCAGTACTTC. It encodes CASSPGGGRDIQYF.

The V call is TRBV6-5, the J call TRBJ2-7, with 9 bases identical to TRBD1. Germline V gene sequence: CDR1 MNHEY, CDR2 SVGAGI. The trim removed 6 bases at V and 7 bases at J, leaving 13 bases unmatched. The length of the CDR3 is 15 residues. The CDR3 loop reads CASRPRDRAFWEQYF. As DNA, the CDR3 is TGTGCCAGCAGACCCCGGGACAGGGCCTTCTGGGAGCAGTACTTC.

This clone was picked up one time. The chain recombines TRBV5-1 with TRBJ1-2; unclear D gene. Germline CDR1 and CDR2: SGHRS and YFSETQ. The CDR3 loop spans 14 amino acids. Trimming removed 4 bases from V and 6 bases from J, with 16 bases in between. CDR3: CASSLRERGHGYTF. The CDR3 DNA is TGCGCCAGCAGCCTCCGGGAGAGAGGTCATGGCTACACCTTC.

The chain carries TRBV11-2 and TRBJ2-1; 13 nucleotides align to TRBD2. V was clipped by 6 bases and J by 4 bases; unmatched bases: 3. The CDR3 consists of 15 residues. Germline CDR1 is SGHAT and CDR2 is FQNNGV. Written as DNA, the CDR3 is TGTGCCAGCAGGAGACTAGCGGGAGGTTACAATGAGCAGTTCTTC. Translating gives CASRRLAGGYNEQFF.

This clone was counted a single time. The DNA of the CDR3 is TGTGCCAGTAGTATAGGCGGGAACTCCTACAATGAGCAGTTCTTC. Amino acids: CASSIGGNSYNEQFF. The chain links TRBV19 to TRBJ2-1, with D possibly TRBD2 on 6 matching bases. V lost 1 base, J lost 0 bases, and 7 bases lay in between. CDR1 is LNHDA and CDR2 is SQIVND in the germline V gene (reference sequence). The CDR3 contains 15 residues.

Written as DNA, the CDR3 is TGCAGCGTTGAAAGCTGGGCCTTAGGTGAGCAGTTCTTC. Translated: CSVESWALGEQFF. The chain uses TRBV29-1 and TRBJ2-1; D not certain. In germline, CDR1 is SQVTM, CDR2 ANQGSEA. V was clipped by 2 bases and J by 9 bases, with 14 bases between them. The CDR3 spans 13 residues.

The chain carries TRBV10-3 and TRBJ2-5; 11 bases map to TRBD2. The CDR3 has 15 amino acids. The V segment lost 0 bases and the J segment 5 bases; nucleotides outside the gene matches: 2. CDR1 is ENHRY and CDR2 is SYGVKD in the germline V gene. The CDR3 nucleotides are TGTGCCATCAGTGAGTCTGTAGCGGGAGGGGAGACCCAGTACTTC. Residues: CAISESVAGGETQYF.

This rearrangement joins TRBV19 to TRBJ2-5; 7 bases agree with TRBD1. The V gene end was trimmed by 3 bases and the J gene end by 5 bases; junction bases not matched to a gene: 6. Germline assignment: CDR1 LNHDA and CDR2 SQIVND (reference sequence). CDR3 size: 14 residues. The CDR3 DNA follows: TGTGCCAGTAGTATGGGGCGACAGGGTGAGACCCAGTACTTC. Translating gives CASSMGRQGETQYF.

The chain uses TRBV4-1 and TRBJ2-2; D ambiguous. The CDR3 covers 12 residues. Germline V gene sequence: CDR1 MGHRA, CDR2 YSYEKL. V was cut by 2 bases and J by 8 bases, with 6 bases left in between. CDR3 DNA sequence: TGCGCCAGCAGCCAAAACATAGGGGAGCTGTTTTTT. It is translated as CASSQNIGELFF.

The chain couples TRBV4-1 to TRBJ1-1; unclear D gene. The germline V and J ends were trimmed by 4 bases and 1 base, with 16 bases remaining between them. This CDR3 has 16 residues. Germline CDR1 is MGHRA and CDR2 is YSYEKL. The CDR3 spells CASSREAGSWNTEAFF. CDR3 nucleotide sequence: TGCGCCAGCAGCCGGGAGGCGGGGAGCTGGAACACTGAAGCTTTCTTT.

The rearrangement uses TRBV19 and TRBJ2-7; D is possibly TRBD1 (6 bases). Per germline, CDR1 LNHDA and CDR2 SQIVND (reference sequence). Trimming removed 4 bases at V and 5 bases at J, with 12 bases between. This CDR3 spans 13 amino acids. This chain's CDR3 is CASSTDRKDEQYF. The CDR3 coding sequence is TGTGCCAGTAGTACCGACAGGAAGGACGAGCAGTACTTC. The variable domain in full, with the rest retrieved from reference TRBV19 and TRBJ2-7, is DGGITQSPKYLFRKEGQNVTLSCEQNLNHDAMYWYRQDPGQGLRLIYYSQIVNDFQKGDIAEGYSVSREKKESFPLTVTSAQKNPTAFYLCASSTDRKDEQYFGPGTRLTVT.